Listed here is a single T cell receptor beta chain. These data originate in a study of blood T cell repertoires in COVID-19. The overall study: COVID-19 samples from acute and convalescent phases originated in the United States, Italy and Spain. PBMCs, B-cell-depleted T cells, or T cells were the source of the cDNA or gDNA that made up the material.

Study processing details: The authors estimated nucleated cell counts from reference gene primer amplification. Produced via immunoSEQ multiplex PCR; TCRdb's table is partial and in-frame only. V and J calls and clone size are as listed in that table; D and trimming were resolved from the DNA. This sample yields 50,000 to 80,000 clones, of which 90% are seen a single time; more than 9% belongs to the top ten. Looked up from germline, CDR1 is SGHDT and CDR2 is YYEEEE. The CDR3 is 12 residues long. Trimming shortened V by 4 bases and J by 4 bases, and 9 bases separated the two germline ends. V and J are TRBV5-6 and TRBJ2-7, with D maybe TRBD2 (5 bases). Source material: peripheral blood. The receptor comes from a woman of 80 years or more with active COVID-19. The CDR3 coding sequence is TGTGCCAGCAGCCCCCGCGGGTACGAGCAGTACGTC. Translated: CASSPRGYEQYV.